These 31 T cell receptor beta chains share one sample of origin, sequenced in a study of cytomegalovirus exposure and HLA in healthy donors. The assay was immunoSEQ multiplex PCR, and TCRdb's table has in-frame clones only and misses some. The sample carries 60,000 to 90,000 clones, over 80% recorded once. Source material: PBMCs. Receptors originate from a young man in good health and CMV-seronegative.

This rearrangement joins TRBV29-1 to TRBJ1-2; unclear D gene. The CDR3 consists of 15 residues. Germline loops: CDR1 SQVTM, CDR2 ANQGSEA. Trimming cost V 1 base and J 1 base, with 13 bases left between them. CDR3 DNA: TGCAGCGTTGAAGTCGAAGACAACCTTAACTATGGCTACACCTTC. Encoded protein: CSVEVEDNLNYGYTF.

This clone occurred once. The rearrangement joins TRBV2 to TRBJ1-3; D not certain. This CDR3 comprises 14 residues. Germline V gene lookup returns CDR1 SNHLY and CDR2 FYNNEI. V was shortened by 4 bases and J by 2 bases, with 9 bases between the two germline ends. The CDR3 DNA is TGTGCCAGCAGTGTGAGTAAACCTGGAAACACCATATATTTT. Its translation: CASSVSKPGNTIYF.

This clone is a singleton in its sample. The CDR3 is CASSASEGYQPQHF. The CDR3 nucleotides read TGTGCCAGCAGTGCCTCGGAGGGCTATCAGCCCCAGCATTTT. The chain is built from TRBV2 and TRBJ1-5; D gene unclear. CDR1 and CDR2 from the germline V gene are SNHLY and FYNNEI. V gave up 4 bases and J gave up 5 bases, with 12 bases separating them. The CDR3 consists of 14 residues. The whole variable domain, filled in from reference TRBV2 and TRBJ1-5, reads EPEVTQTPSHQVTQMGQEVILRCVPISNHLYFYWYRQILGQKVEFLVSFYNNEISEKSEIFDDQFSVERPDGSNFTLKIRSTKLEDSAMYFCASSASEGYQPQHFGDGTRLSIL.

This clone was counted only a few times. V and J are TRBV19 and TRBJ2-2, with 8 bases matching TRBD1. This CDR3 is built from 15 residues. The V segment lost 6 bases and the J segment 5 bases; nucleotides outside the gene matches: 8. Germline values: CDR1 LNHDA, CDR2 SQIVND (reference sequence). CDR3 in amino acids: CASRGTGFRTGELFF. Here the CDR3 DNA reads TGTGCCAGTAGGGGGACAGGATTCCGGACCGGGGAGCTGTTTTTT.

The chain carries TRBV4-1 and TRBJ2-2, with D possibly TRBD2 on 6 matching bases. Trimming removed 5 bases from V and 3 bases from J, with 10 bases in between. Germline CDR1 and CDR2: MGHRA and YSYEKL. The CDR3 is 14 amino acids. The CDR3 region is CASSTGVDTGELFF. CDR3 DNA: TGCGCCAGCAGCACGGGGGTGGACACCGGGGAGCTGTTTTTT.

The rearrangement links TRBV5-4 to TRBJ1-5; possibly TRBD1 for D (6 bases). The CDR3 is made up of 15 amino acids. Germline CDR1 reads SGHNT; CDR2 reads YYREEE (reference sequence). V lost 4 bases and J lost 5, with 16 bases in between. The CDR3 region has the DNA TGTGCCAGCAGCCGCGGACAGCCCGGGGATCAGCCCCAGCATTTT. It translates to CASSRGQPGDQPQHF.

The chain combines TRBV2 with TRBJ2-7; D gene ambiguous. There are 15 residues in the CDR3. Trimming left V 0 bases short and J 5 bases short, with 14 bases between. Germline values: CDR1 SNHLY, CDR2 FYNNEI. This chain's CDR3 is CASSEAALVENEQYV. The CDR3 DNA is TGTGCCAGCAGTGAAGCGGCTCTAGTTGAGAACGAGCAGTACGTC.

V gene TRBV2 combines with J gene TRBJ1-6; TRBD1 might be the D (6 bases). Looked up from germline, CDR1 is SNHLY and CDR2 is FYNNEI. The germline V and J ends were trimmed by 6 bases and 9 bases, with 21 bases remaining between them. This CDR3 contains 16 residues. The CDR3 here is CASRDKGDIRGSPLHF. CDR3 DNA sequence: TGTGCCAGCAGAGATAAGGGGGACATAAGGGGTTCACCCCTCCACTTT.

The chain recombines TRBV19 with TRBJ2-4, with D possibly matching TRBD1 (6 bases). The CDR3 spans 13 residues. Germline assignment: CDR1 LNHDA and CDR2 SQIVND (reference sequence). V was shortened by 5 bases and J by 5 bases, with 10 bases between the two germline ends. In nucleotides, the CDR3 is TGTGCCAGTAGTGCACGGACAGAAAACATTCAGTACTTC. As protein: CASSARTENIQYF.

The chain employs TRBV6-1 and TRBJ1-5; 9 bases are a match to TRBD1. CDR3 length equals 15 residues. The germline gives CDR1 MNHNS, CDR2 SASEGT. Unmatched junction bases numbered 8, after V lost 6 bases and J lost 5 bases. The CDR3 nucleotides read TGTGCCAGCAGCGGTTTGACAGGGGGGTATCAGCCCCAGCATTTT. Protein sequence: CASSGLTGGYQPQHF.

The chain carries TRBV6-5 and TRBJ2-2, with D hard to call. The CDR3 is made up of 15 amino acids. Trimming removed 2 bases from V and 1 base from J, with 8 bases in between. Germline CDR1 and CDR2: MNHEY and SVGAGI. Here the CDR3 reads CASSYGAGNTGELFF. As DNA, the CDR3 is TGTGCCAGCAGTTACGGAGCCGGGAACACCGGGGAGCTGTTTTTT.

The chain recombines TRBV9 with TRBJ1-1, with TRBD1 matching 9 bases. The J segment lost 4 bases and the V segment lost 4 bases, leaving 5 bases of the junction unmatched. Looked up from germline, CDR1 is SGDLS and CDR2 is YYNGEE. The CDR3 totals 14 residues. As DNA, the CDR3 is TGTGCCAGCAGCACGGACAGGGGAGGCACTGAAGCTTTCTTT. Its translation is CASSTDRGGTEAFF.

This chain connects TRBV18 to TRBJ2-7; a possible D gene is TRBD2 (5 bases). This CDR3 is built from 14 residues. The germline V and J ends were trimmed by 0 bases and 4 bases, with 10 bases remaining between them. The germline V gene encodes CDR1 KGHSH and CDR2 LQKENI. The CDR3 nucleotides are TGTGCCAGCTCACCACCGGCCGGAGGATACGAGCAGTACGTC. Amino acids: CASSPPAGGYEQYV.

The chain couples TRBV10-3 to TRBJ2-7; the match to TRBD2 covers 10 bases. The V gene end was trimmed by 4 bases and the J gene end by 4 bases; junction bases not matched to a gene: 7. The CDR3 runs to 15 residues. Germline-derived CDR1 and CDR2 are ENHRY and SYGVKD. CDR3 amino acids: CAISGTSGGLYEQYF. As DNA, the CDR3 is TGTGCCATCAGTGGGACTAGCGGAGGTTTGTACGAGCAGTACTTC.

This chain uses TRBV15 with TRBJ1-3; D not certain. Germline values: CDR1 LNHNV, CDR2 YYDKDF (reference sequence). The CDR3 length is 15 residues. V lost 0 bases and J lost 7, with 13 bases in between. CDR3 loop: CATSRDLAGGNTIYF. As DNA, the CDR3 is TGTGCCACCAGCAGAGATTTGGCAGGAGGGAACACCATATATTTT.

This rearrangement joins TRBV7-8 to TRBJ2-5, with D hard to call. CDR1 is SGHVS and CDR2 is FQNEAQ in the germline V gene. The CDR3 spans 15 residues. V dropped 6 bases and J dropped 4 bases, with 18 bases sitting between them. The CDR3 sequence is CASRDDTSPRETQYF. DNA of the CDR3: TGTGCCAGCAGAGATGATACCTCCCCGAGAGAGACCCAGTACTTC.

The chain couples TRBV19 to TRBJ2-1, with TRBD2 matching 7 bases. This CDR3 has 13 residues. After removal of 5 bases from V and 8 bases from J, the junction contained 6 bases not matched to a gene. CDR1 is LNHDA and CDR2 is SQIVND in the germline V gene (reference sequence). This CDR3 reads CASSDRGGDEQFF. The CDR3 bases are TGTGCCAGTAGTGATAGGGGAGGGGATGAGCAGTTCTTC.

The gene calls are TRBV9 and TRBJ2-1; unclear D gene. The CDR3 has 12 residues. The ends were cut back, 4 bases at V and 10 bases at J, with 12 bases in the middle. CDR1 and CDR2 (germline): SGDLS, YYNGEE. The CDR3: CASSPGWSEQFF. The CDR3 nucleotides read TGTGCCAGCAGCCCCGGGTGGTCCGAGCAGTTCTTC.

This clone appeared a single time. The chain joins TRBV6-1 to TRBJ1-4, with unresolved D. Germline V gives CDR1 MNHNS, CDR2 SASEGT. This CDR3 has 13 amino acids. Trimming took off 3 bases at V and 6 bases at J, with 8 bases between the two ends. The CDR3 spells CASSELSDEKLFF. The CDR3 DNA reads TGTGCCAGCAGTGAGCTTTCAGATGAAAAACTGTTTTTT.

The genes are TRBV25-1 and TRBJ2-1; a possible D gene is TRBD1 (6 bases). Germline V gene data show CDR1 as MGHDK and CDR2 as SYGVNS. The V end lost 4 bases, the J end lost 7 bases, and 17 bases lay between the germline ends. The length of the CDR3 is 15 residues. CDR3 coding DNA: TGTGCCAGCAGTGGCTACCGACAGGCAGGGAATGAGCAGTTCTTC. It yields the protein CASSGYRQAGNEQFF.

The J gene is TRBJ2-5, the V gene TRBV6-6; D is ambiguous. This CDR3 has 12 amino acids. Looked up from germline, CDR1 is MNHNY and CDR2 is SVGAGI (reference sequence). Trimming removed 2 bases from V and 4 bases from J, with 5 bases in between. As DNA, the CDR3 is TGTGCCAGCAGTTACCACAGAGAGACCCAGTACTTC. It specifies CASSYHRETQYF.

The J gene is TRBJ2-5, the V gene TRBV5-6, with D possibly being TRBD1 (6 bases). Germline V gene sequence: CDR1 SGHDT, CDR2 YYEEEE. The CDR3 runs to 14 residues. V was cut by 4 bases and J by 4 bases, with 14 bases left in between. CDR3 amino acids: CASSRNRVPETQYF. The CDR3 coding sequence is TGTGCCAGCAGCCGAAACAGGGTCCCAGAGACCCAGTACTTC. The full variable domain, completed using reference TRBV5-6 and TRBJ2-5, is DAGVTQSPTHLIKTRGQQVTLRCSPKSGHDTVSWYQQALGQGPQFIFQYYEEEERQRGNFPDRFSGHQFPNYSSELNVNALLLGDSALYLCASSRNRVPETQYFGPGTRLLVL.

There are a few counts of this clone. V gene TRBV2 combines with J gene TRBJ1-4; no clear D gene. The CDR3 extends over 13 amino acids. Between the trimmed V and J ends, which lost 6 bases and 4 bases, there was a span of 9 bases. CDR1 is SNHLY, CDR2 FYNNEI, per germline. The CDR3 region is CASSGRGNEKLFF. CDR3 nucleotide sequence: TGTGCCAGCAGCGGACGGGGTAATGAAAAACTGTTTTTT.

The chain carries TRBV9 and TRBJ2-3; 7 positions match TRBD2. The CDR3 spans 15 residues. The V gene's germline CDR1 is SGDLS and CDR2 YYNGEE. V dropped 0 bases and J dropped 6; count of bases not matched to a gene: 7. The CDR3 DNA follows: TGTGCCAGCAGCGTAGGGGGCGGGGGAGGTGATACGCAGTATTTT. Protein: CASSVGGGGGDTQYF.

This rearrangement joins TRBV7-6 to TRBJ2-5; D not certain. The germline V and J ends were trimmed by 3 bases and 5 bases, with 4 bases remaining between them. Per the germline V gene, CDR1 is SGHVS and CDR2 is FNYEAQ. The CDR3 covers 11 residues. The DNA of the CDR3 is TGTGCCAGCAGCTTCTTGGAGACCCAGTACTTC. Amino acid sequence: CASSFLETQYF.

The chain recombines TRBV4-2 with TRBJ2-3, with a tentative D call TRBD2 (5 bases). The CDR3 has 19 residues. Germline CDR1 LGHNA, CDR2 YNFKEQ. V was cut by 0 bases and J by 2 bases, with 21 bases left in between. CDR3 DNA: TGTGCCAGCAGCCAAGAGTCCGGGGAACTCCACCTCCCCACAGATACGCAGTATTTT. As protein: CASSQESGELHLPTDTQYF.

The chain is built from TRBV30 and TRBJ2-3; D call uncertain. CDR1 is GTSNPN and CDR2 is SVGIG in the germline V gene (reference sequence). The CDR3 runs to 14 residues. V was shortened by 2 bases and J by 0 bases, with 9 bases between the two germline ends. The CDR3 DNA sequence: TGTGCCTGGAGTAGAACAGTAAGCACAGATACGCAGTATTTT. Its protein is CAWSRTVSTDTQYF.

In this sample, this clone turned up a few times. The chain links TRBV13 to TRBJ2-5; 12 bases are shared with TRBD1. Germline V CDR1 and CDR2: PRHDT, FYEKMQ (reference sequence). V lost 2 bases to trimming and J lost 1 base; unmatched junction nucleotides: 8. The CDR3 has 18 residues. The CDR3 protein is CASSLKRTGQGAQETQYF. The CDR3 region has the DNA TGTGCCAGCAGCTTAAAACGTACGGGACAGGGGGCCCAAGAGACCCAGTACTTC.

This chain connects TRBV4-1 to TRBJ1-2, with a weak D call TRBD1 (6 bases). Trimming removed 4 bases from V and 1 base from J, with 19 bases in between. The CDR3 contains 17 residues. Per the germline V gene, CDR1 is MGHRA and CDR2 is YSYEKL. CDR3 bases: TGCGCCAGCAGCCTCACAACCGCCCGACAGGATAACTATGGCTACACCTTC. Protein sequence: CASSLTTARQDNYGYTF.

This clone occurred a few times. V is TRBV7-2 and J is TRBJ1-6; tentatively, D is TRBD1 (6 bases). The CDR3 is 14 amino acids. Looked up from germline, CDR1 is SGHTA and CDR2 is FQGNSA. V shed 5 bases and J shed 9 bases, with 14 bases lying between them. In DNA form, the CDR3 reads TGTGCCAGCAGCCCACAGGGTTTAGGTTCACCCCTCCACTTT. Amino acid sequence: CASSPQGLGSPLHF.

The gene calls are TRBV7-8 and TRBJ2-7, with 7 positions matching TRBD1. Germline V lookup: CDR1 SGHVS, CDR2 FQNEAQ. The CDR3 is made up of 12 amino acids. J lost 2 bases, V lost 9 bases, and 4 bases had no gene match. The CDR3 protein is CASQTGAYEQYF. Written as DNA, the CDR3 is TGTGCCAGTCAAACAGGGGCCTACGAGCAGTACTTC. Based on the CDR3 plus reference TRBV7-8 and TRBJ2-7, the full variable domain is GAGVSQSPRYKVAKRGQDVALRCDPISGHVSLFWYQQALGQGPEFLTYFQNEAQLDKSGLPSDRFFAERPEGSVSTLKIQRTQQEDSAVYLCASQTGAYEQYFGPGTRLTVT.